These 29 T cell receptor beta chains came from one sample sequenced in a study of blood T cell repertoires in COVID-19. The table came from immunoSEQ multiplex PCR; TCRdb's copy has only in-frame clones and leaves some out. The sample has roughly 50,000 clones, 89% seen once. The sequencing sample was made of peripheral blood. The source is a human donor in a cohort sampled during active COVID-19.

Concerning this clone: At one end, the junction sequence differs from germline, possibly due to a read error. The rearrangement uses TRBV5-5 and TRBJ2-3; 8 positions agree with TRBD2. This CDR3 region has 16 residues. CDR1 is SGHKS, CDR2 YYEKEE, per germline (reference sequence). The CDR3 DNA reads TGTGCCAGCAGATTGGGGACTAGACGGGGCACAGATACGCAGTATTTT. Its protein is CASRLGTRRGTDTQYF. Full variable domain (missing parts from reference TRBV5-5 and TRBJ2-3): DAGVTQSPTHLIKTRGQQVTLRCSPISGHKSVSWYQQVLGQGPQFIFQYYEKEERGRGNFPDRFSARQFPNYSSELNVNALLLGDSALYLCASRLGTRRGTDTQYFGPGTRLTVL.

The rearrangement joins TRBV4-3 to TRBJ2-7; 8 bases agree with TRBD2. This CDR3 is 15 amino acids long. The J segment lost 5 bases and the V segment lost 4 bases, leaving 10 bases of the junction unmatched. The germline CDR1 and CDR2 sequences are LGHNA and YSLEER. In nucleotides, the CDR3 is TGCGCCAGCAGCCTAGGTCGGGGGGGCACCCACGAGCAGTACTTC. Amino acid sequence: CASSLGRGGTHEQYF.

The chain uses TRBV5-1 and TRBJ2-1; the D gene is possibly TRBD2 (6 bases). There are 14 residues in the CDR3. Trimming removed 5 bases from V and 1 base from J, with 10 bases in between. CDR1 is SGHRS and CDR2 is YFSETQ in the germline V gene. The CDR3 coding sequence is TGCGCCAGCAGAGAAAGCGGGTCCTACAATGAGCAGTTCTTC. Its protein is CASRESGSYNEQFF.

The V call is TRBV4-2, the J call TRBJ2-3, with D possibly being TRBD1 (6 bases). V gave up 0 bases and J gave up 4 bases, with 17 bases separating them. The length of the CDR3 is 17 residues. Germline V gene data show CDR1 as LGHNA and CDR2 as YNFKEQ. CDR3 sequence reads: CASSQEGVGAGADTQYF. CDR3 bases: TGTGCCAGCAGCCAAGAAGGAGTGGGGGCCGGGGCAGATACGCAGTATTTT.

J is TRBJ2-1 and V is TRBV5-5, with 11 bases matching TRBD2. Germline trimming cut 4 bases from V and 4 bases from J; bases unmatched to any gene: 13. The CDR3 totals 18 residues. Germline V gives CDR1 SGHKS, CDR2 YYEKEE (reference sequence). The CDR3 reads CASSRRASGGTVYNEQFF. The CDR3 coding sequence is TGTGCCAGCAGCCGTCGGGCTAGCGGGGGGACTGTATACAATGAGCAGTTCTTC.

This clone has just a few counts. CDR3 residues: CATRRDYEQYF. CDR3 coding DNA: TGTGCCACCCGGAGAGACTACGAGCAGTACTTC. The chain combines TRBV10-3 with TRBJ2-7; no reliable D call. Germline CDR1 ENHRY, CDR2 SYGVKD. The V end lost 10 bases, the J end lost 3 bases, and 10 bases lay between the germline ends. This CDR3 comprises 11 residues.

V gene TRBV7-2 combines with J gene TRBJ2-3; 10 bases are shared with TRBD2. The J segment lost 3 bases and the V segment lost 5 bases, leaving 11 bases of the junction unmatched. CDR3 size: 17 residues. CDR1 is SGHTA, CDR2 FQGNSA, per germline. The CDR3 is CASSPHLAGGWTDTQYF. The CDR3, as DNA: TGTGCCAGCAGCCCTCACTTAGCGGGGGGTTGGACAGATACGCAGTATTTT.

The chain recombines TRBV4-1 with TRBJ2-1; 13 bases are a match to TRBD2. CDR1 MGHRA and CDR2 YSYEKL come from the germline V gene. This CDR3 spans 17 amino acids. Unmatched junction bases numbered 6, after V lost 0 bases and J lost 7 bases. The CDR3 nucleotides read TGCGCCAGCAGCCAAGAGGGGGGACTAGCGGGGTGGAATGAGCAGTTCTTC. Its protein is CASSQEGGLAGWNEQFF.

V and J are TRBV7-2 and TRBJ2-3; the D gene is possibly TRBD1 (6 bases). The CDR3 length is 14 residues. Trimming removed 6 bases from V and 3 bases from J, with 13 bases in between. Germline V gene sequence: CDR1 SGHTA, CDR2 FQGNSA. The CDR3 loop reads CASRNRVTTDTQYF. The CDR3 bases are TGTGCCAGCAGAAACAGGGTAACTACAGATACGCAGTATTTT. Filled out from reference TRBV7-2 and TRBJ2-3, the complete variable domain reads GAGVSQSPSNKVTEKGKDVELRCDPISGHTALYWYRQSLGQGLEFLIYFQGNSAPDKSGLPSDRFSAERTGGSVSTLTIQRTQQEDSAVYLCASRNRVTTDTQYFGPGTRLTVL.

This chain links TRBV9 with TRBJ1-2; TRBD1 matches 9 bases. Trimming cost V 3 bases and J 3 bases; bases outside gene matches: 3. Germline CDR1 and CDR2: SGDLS and YYNGEE. This CDR3 region has 14 residues. The CDR3 here is CASSAWTGDYGYTF. The CDR3 coding sequence is TGTGCCAGCAGCGCCTGGACAGGGGACTATGGCTACACCTTC. Based on the CDR3 plus reference TRBV9 and TRBJ1-2, the full variable domain is DSGVTQTPKHLITATGQRVTLRCSPRSGDLSVYWYQQSLDQGLQFLIQYYNGEERAKGNILERFSAQQFPDLHSELNLSSLELGDSALYFCASSAWTGDYGYTFGSGTRLTVV.

CDR3 nucleotides: TGTGCCAGCTCACCACAGGGAGGAGGAAACACCATATATTTT. Amino acids: CASSPQGGGNTIYF. The chain combines TRBV18 with TRBJ1-3; D not resolved. V was trimmed by 1 base and J by 4 bases, leaving 8 bases between them. This CDR3 comprises 14 residues. CDR1 is KGHSH and CDR2 is LQKENI in the germline V gene.

This chain links TRBV2 with TRBJ2-7; 8 bases line up with TRBD1. Germline lookup yields CDR1 SNHLY and CDR2 FYNNEI. V shed 5 bases and J 6 bases; nucleotides not matched to a gene: 6. The CDR3 sequence is 13 residues long. The CDR3 reads CASSRDRGGEQYF. CDR3 coding DNA: TGTGCCAGCAGTCGCGACAGGGGAGGCGAGCAGTACTTC.

The chain uses TRBV5-1 and TRBJ2-3; 10 bases match TRBD2. The V and J ends lost 2 bases and 3 bases, in that order; junction bases with no gene match: 3. The germline CDR1 and CDR2 sequences are SGHRS and YFSETQ. The CDR3 length is 15 residues. CDR3 in DNA: TGCGCCAGCAGCTTAGCGGGGGGGCCGACAGATACGCAGTATTTT. Protein product: CASSLAGGPTDTQYF.

This sequence joins TRBV2 and TRBJ2-5, with 9 bases fitting TRBD2. CDR1 is SNHLY, CDR2 FYNNEI, per germline. The CDR3 loop spans 15 amino acids. The V segment lost 6 bases and the J segment 0 bases; nucleotides outside the gene matches: 5. CDR3 in DNA: TGTGCCAGCAGCCCCCCTAGCGGGAACCAAGAGACCCAGTACTTC. Translating it yields CASSPPSGNQETQYF.

The chain joins TRBV30 to TRBJ1-2; D is perhaps TRBD1 (5 bases). The length of the CDR3 is 13 residues. V lost 0 bases, J lost 8 bases, and 13 bases lay in between. Germline CDR1 reads GTSNPN; CDR2 reads SVGIG (reference sequence). CDR3 coding DNA: TGTGCCTGGAGTGTTCAGGGAGCGGGAGGCTACACCTTC. It is translated as CAWSVQGAGGYTF.

This clone was picked up one time. The chain employs TRBV6-2 or TRBV6-3 and TRBJ2-7; D remains unclear. V lost 4 bases and J 7 bases, leaving 17 bases between the germline ends. In germline, CDR1 is MNHEY, CDR2 SVGEGT. The CDR3 contains 14 residues. DNA of the CDR3: TGTGCCAGCAGTTCCCAATCTGGGCCTGTGGAGCAGTACTTC. Translation: CASSSQSGPVEQYF.

This rearrangement joins TRBV11-2 to TRBJ2-6; 8 nucleotides match TRBD1. The CDR3 is 16 residues long. After removal of 5 bases from V and 0 bases from J, the junction contained 3 bases not matched to a gene. CDR1 and CDR2 (germline): SGHAT, FQNNGV. CDR3 residues: CASSRQGNSGANVLTF. CDR3 sequence (DNA): TGTGCCAGCAGCAGACAGGGGAACTCTGGGGCCAACGTCCTGACTTTC.

V usage is TRBV3-1 (or the pseudogene TRBV3-2) and J usage is TRBJ2-5, with TRBD2 matching 7 bases. Germline V gives CDR1 LGHDT, CDR2 YNNKEL (reference sequence). V lost 0 bases and J lost 4; bases outside the gene matches: 5. The CDR3 is 15 residues long. The CDR3, as DNA: TGTGCCAGCAGCCAAGATAGGCTAGCGGCAGAGACCCAGTACTTC. Translating gives CASSQDRLAAETQYF.

The gene calls are TRBV6-2 or TRBV6-3 and TRBJ1-1; tentatively, D is TRBD1 (6 bases). From germline, CDR1 is MNHEY and CDR2 SVGEGT. The germline V and J ends were trimmed by 5 bases and 1 base, with 11 bases remaining between them. The CDR3 has 14 residues. The CDR3 reads CASSPKQGNTEAFF. CDR3 coding DNA: TGTGCCAGCAGTCCCAAACAGGGGAACACTGAAGCTTTCTTT.

The chain uses TRBV27 and TRBJ1-1; TRBD1 agrees at 7 bases. The CDR3 contains 14 residues. After removal of 3 bases from V and 8 bases from J, the junction contained 9 bases not matched to a gene. The germline V gene encodes CDR1 MNHEY and CDR2 SMNVEV (reference sequence). The CDR3 sequence: CASSFKQGIVEAFF. DNA of the CDR3: TGTGCCAGCAGTTTCAAACAGGGGATAGTGGAAGCTTTCTTT.

This chain joins TRBV7-3 and TRBJ2-1; 14 positions agree with TRBD2. The CDR3 length is 16 residues. Germline V gene data show CDR1 as SGHTA and CDR2 as FQGTGA. With 5 bases clipped from V and 4 bases from J, the junction kept 4 bases outside the gene matches. CDR3 sequence: CASSRRLAGGYNEQFF. The CDR3, as DNA: TGTGCCAGCAGCCGTAGACTAGCGGGGGGGTACAATGAGCAGTTCTTC.

The chain links TRBV5-1 to TRBJ2-5, with 8 bases fitting TRBD2. V was pared by 3 bases and J by 2 bases, with 6 bases of the junction left unmatched. The CDR3 totals 15 residues. Germline values: CDR1 SGHRS, CDR2 YFSETQ. The CDR3 loop is CASSSGGPLQETQYF. The CDR3 bases are TGCGCCAGCAGCTCGGGGGGGCCCCTTCAAGAGACCCAGTACTTC.

In DNA form, the CDR3 reads TGTGCCATCAGTGAGTCTAGCGGGGTTACCTACGAGCAGTACTTC. It translates to CAISESSGVTYEQYF. The J gene is TRBJ2-7, the V gene TRBV10-3; 8 bases fit TRBD2. J gave up 2 bases and V 0 bases, and 3 bases lay outside the gene matches. This CDR3 comprises 15 residues. Germline CDR1 ENHRY, CDR2 SYGVKD.

V usage is TRBV27 and J usage is TRBJ1-2; the match to TRBD1 covers 8 bases. This CDR3 is built from 14 residues. CDR1 is MNHEY and CDR2 is SMNVEV in the germline V gene (reference sequence). V lost 6 bases to trimming and J lost 8 bases; unmatched junction nucleotides: 11. The CDR3 loop reads CASSSGGADPGYTF. Written as DNA, the CDR3 is TGTGCCAGCAGCTCAGGGGGCGCGGATCCGGGCTACACCTTC.

The CDR3 is CASSLGGHSDEQYF. Written as DNA, the CDR3 is TGTGCCAGCAGCTTAGGTGGGCATTCCGACGAGCAGTACTTC. The genes are TRBV7-2 and TRBJ2-7; D is unclear. The V gene lost 1 base and the J gene lost 5 bases, with 12 bases spanning the gap. Looked up from germline, CDR1 is SGHTA and CDR2 is FQGNSA. This CDR3 is built from 14 residues.

This clone was counted a single time. The chain couples TRBV13 to TRBJ1-1; 7 bases are a match to TRBD1. CDR1 and CDR2 (germline): PRHDT, FYEKMQ (reference sequence). V dropped 7 bases and J dropped 1; count of bases not matched to a gene: 6. CDR3 length equals 14 residues. CDR3 sequence (DNA): TGTGCCAGCACCGACAGGGTCCCGAACACTGAAGCTTTCTTT. Encoded protein: CASTDRVPNTEAFF.

The chain joins TRBV3-1 (or the pseudogene TRBV3-2) to TRBJ1-1; D is unclear. V dropped 4 bases and J dropped 1 base, with 13 bases sitting between them. This CDR3 contains 15 residues. The germline CDR1 and CDR2 sequences are LGHDT and YNNKEL (reference sequence). This chain's CDR3 is CASSPLGRRNTEAFF. CDR3 bases: TGTGCCAGCAGCCCCCTGGGGAGGAGGAACACTGAAGCTTTCTTT.

The V and J genes are TRBV14 and TRBJ2-7; D unresolved. With 5 bases removed from V and 2 bases from J, the gap between germline ends came to 10 bases. Per the germline V gene, CDR1 is SGHDN and CDR2 is FVKESK. CDR3 length: 13 residues. CDR3 loop: CASSGTATYEQYF. The CDR3 DNA reads as TGTGCCAGCAGCGGAACAGCTACCTACGAGCAGTACTTC.

The rearrangement uses TRBV5-8 and TRBJ2-2, with D possibly matching TRBD1 (6 bases). V lost 2 bases and J lost 2, with 10 bases in between. The CDR3 runs 15 residues. The germline V gene encodes CDR1 SGHTS and CDR2 YDEGEE. The CDR3 DNA follows: TGTGCCAGCAGCTTAGAGGGGGACAACACCGGGGAGCTGTTTTTT. As protein: CASSLEGDNTGELFF.